This T cell receptor beta chain was captured by sequencing in a study of CD8 T cells in Susac syndrome. CDR3 size: 13 residues. In germline, CDR1 is DFQATT, CDR2 SNEGSKA (reference sequence). The RNA input was roughly 0.45 to 1 ug, and it was reverse transcribed with random hexamers. TCR beta CDR3 was amplified by immunoSEQ covering 54 Vbeta and 13 Jbeta. MiXCR was run by TCRdb on the immunoSEQ multiplex PCR reads, yielding one entry per CDR3 protein. The data hold 180,000 or so distinct CDR3 sequences, with roughly 95% observed a single time. The rearrangement uses TRBV20-1 and TRBJ2-3; possibly TRBD2 for D (5 bases). The sequenced material came from CD4+ T cells from PBMCs. The receptor's source is a human donor in good health. The CDR3 protein is CGSAEGPMDTQYF. In DNA, the CDR3 is TGCGGATCCGCCGAGGGCCCTATGGATACGCAGTATTTT.